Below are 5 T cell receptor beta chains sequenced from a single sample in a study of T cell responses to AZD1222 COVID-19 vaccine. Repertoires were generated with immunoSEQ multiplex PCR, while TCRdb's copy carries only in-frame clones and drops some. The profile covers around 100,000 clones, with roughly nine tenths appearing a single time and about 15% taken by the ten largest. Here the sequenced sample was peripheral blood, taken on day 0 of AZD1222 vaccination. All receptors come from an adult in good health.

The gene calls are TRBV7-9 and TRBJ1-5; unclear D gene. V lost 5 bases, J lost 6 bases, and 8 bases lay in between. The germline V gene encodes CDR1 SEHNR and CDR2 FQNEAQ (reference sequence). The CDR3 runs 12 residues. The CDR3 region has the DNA TGTGCCAGCAGCCCCCTACGTCAGCCCCAGCATTTT. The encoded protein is CASSPLRQPQHF.

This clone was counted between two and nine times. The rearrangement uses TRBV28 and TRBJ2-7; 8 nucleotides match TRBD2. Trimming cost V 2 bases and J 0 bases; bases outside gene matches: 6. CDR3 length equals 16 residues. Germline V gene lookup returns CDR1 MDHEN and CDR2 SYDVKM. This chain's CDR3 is CASSLASGRSSYEQYF. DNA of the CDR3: TGTGCCAGCAGTTTAGCAAGCGGGAGAAGCTCCTACGAGCAGTACTTC.

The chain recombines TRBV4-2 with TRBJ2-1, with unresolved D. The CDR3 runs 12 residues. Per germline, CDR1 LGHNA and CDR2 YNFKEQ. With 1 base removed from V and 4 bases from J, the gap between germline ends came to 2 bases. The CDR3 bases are TGTGCCAGCAGCCAAGTTTACAATGAGCAGTTCTTC. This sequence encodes CASSQVYNEQFF.

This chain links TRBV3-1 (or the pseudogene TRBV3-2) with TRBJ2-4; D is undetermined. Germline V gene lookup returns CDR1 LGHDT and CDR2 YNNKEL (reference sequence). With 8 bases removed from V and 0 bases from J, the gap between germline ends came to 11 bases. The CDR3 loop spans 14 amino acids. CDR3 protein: CASASRPAKNIQYF. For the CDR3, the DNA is TGTGCCAGCGCGTCTCGTCCAGCCAAAAACATTCAGTACTTC.

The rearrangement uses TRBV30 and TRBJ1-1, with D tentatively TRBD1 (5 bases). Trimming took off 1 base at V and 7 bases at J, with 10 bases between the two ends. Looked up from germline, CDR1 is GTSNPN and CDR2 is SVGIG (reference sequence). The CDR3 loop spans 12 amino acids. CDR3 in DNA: TGTGCCTGGAGTGGGTTGACAGATGAAGCTTTCTTT. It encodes CAWSGLTDEAFF.